The 15 T cell receptor beta chains below all came from one sample that was sequenced in a study of CD8 T cells in Susac syndrome. Reverse transcription of about 0.45 to 1 ug RNA used random hexamers. TCRdb re-derived calls from the immunoSEQ multiplex PCR reads in MiXCR, one entry per CDR3 protein. The sample includes about 290,000 distinct CDR3 sequences, roughly 85% of them seen just once. Specimen: CD8+ T cells from PBMCs. The receptors shown here come from a human donor with multiple sclerosis.

The gene calls are TRBV29-1 and TRBJ2-1, with a tentative D call TRBD2 (6 bases). The germline CDR1 and CDR2 sequences are SQVTM and ANQGSEA. With 7 bases removed from V and 7 bases from J, the gap between germline ends came to 20 bases. The CDR3 loop spans 14 amino acids. Here the CDR3 reads CSAGYSGVGNEQFF. The CDR3 region has the DNA TGCAGCGCGGGCTATAGCGGAGTGGGAAATGAGCAGTTCTTC.

V gene TRBV9 combines with J gene TRBJ2-2; TRBD2 matches at 9 bases. Germline CDR1 SGDLS, CDR2 YYNGEE. Germline trimming cut 4 bases from V and 5 bases from J; bases unmatched to any gene: 6. This CDR3 comprises 15 residues. As DNA, the CDR3 is TGTGCCAGCAGCTCCCCTACTAGCGGGACCGGGGAGCTGTTTTTT. The encoded protein is CASSSPTSGTGELFF. Based on the CDR3 plus reference TRBV9 and TRBJ2-2, the full variable domain is DSGVTQTPKHLITATGQRVTLRCSPRSGDLSVYWYQQSLDQGLQFLIQYYNGEERAKGNILERFSAQQFPDLHSELNLSSLELGDSALYFCASSSPTSGTGELFFGEGSRLTVL.

The gene calls are TRBV5-4 and TRBJ2-5; D unresolved. Trimming took 1 base from V and 1 from J, leaving 11 bases between them. The germline CDR1 and CDR2 sequences are SGHNT and YYREEE (reference sequence). The CDR3 extends over 15 amino acids. CDR3 in DNA: TGTGCCAGCAGCTTGTTTGGCTCGCTCCAAGAGACCCAGTACTTC. Translated, it gives CASSLFGSLQETQYF.

The chain combines TRBV14 with TRBJ1-4; no definite D call. V was trimmed by 1 base and J by 0 bases, leaving 6 bases between them. This CDR3 has 15 residues. Germline CDR1 is SGHDN and CDR2 is FVKESK. CDR3 coding DNA: TGTGCCAGCAGCCAAGGGGTGACAACTAATGAAAAACTGTTTTTT. Translated, it gives CASSQGVTTNEKLFF.

The CDR3: CASSYSWPLDNQPQHF. DNA for the CDR3: TGTGCCAGCAGTTACTCATGGCCCCTAGACAATCAGCCCCAGCATTTT. The chain employs TRBV6-5 and TRBJ1-5; D not resolved. The germline gives CDR1 MNHEY, CDR2 SVGAGI. V lost 0 bases, J lost 3 bases, and 12 bases lay in between. This CDR3 is built from 16 residues.

The CDR3 loop is CASSTPIQTGSYGYTF. The CDR3 DNA follows: TGTGCCAGCAGCACTCCCATTCAGACAGGGAGCTATGGCTACACCTTC. The V call is TRBV7-9, the J call TRBJ1-2, with TRBD1 matching 7 bases. With V trimmed by 5 bases and J by 4 bases, 13 bases remained unmatched. The CDR3 extends over 16 amino acids. Germline V gives CDR1 SEHNR, CDR2 FQNEAQ (reference sequence).

The chain has TRBV28 and TRBJ1-1; D gene ambiguous. Per germline, CDR1 MDHEN and CDR2 SYDVKM. This CDR3 spans 13 amino acids. Trimming left V 2 bases short and J 3 bases short, with 7 bases between. The CDR3 DNA follows: TGTGCCAGCAGTTTAGACGTACACACTGAAGCTTTCTTT. Its protein product is CASSLDVHTEAFF.

This chain links TRBV19 with TRBJ2-1, with D possibly matching TRBD2 (5 bases). V lost 0 bases and J lost 2, with 8 bases in between. CDR1 LNHDA and CDR2 SQIVND come from the germline V gene (reference sequence). The CDR3 contains 15 residues. The DNA of the CDR3 is TGTGCCAGTAGTATAGACCCTAGCCCCTACAATGAGCAGTTCTTC. Translation gives CASSIDPSPYNEQFF.

The CDR3 region is CASFPSSYNEQFF. CDR3 coding DNA: TGCGCCAGCTTTCCTAGCTCCTACAATGAGCAGTTCTTC. This rearrangement joins TRBV10-2 to TRBJ2-1; D not resolved. The CDR3 totals 13 residues. The V end was cut by 8 bases, the J end by 0 bases, with 8 bases between. CDR1 is WSHSY and CDR2 is SAAADI in the germline V gene.

The rearrangement links TRBV30 to TRBJ2-1; D perhaps matches TRBD1 (6 bases). V shed 8 bases and J shed 2 bases, with 13 bases lying between them. This CDR3 spans 13 amino acids. The germline CDR1 and CDR2 sequences are GTSNPN and SVGIG (reference sequence). CDR3 in DNA: TGTGCCATCAAGGGGGATCCCTACAATGAGCAGTTCTTC. Amino acid sequence: CAIKGDPYNEQFF.

The chain carries TRBV25-1 and TRBJ2-2; D not certain. CDR3 length: 16 amino acids. V lost 1 base, J lost 1 base, and 10 bases lay in between. Per the germline V gene, CDR1 is MGHDK and CDR2 is SYGVNS. The CDR3 is CASSEWAVGNTGELFF. The CDR3 DNA sequence: TGTGCCAGCAGTGAATGGGCGGTAGGGAACACCGGGGAGCTGTTTTTT.

CDR3 DNA: TGTGCCAGCAGCCATGAGTTGACTAGCGCCCCGTCCTACAATGAGCAGTTCTTC. Amino acids: CASSHELTSAPSYNEQFF. The chain couples TRBV11-2 to TRBJ2-1; 8 bases match TRBD2. After removal of 5 bases from V and 1 base from J, the junction contained 13 bases not matched to a gene. Germline V gene sequence: CDR1 SGHAT, CDR2 FQNNGV. The CDR3 length is 18 residues. Full variable domain (missing parts from reference TRBV11-2 and TRBJ2-1): EAGVAQSPRYKIIEKRQSVAFWCNPISGHATLYWYQQILGQGPKLLIQFQNNGVVDDSQLPKDRFSAERLKGVDSTLKIQPAKLEDSAVYLCASSHELTSAPSYNEQFFGPGTRLTVL.

V gene TRBV7-9 combines with J gene TRBJ2-1; perhaps TRBD1 as D (6 bases). Per germline, CDR1 SEHNR and CDR2 FQNEAQ (reference sequence). The CDR3 is 14 amino acids. V was clipped by 4 bases and J by 8 bases, with 15 bases between them. The CDR3 spells CASSSPLGADEQFF. CDR3 sequence (DNA): TGTGCCAGCAGCTCCCCGTTGGGGGCGGATGAGCAGTTCTTC.

The chain recombines TRBV30 with TRBJ2-1; TRBD2 agrees at 8 bases. The junction had 9 bases not matched to a gene; V was cut back by 2 bases and J by 6 bases. The CDR3 length is 15 residues. CDR1 GTSNPN and CDR2 SVGIG come from the germline V gene (reference sequence). CDR3 protein: CAWSRSGLATNEQFF. The CDR3, as DNA: TGTGCCTGGAGTCGGTCCGGACTAGCCACCAATGAGCAGTTCTTC.

V usage is TRBV6-5 and J usage is TRBJ1-5; D not certain. Germline V gene sequence: CDR1 MNHEY, CDR2 SVGAGI. Deletions cut 5 bases from V and 4 bases from J, with 12 bases between. This CDR3 spans 14 amino acids. As DNA, the CDR3 is TGTGCCAGCAGTCCGACGGGCCGGAATCAGCCCCAGCATTTT. Its protein is CASSPTGRNQPQHF.